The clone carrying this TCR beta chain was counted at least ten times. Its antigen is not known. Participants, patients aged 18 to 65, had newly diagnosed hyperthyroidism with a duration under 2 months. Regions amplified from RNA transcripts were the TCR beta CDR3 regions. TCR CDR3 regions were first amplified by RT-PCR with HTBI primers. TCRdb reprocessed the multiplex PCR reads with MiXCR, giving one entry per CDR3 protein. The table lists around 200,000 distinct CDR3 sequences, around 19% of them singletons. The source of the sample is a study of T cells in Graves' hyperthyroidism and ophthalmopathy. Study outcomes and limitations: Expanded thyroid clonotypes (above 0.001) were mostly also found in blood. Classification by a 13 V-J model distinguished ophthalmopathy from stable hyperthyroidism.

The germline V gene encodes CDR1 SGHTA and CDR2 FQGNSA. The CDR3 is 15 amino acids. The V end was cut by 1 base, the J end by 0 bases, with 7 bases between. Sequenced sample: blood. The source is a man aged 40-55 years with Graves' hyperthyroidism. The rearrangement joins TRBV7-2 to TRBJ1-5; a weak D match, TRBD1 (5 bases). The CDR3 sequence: CASSLGGTSNQPQHF. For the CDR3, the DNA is TGTGCCAGCAGCTTAGGGGGGACTAGCAATCAGCCCCAGCATTTT.